One and the same sample provided the 15 T cell receptor beta chains below, sequenced in a study of T cell repertoires in cytomegalovirus infection. TCRdb redid the calling of the reads with MiXCR, one entry per CDR3 protein. The profile shows some 940,000 distinct CDR3 sequences, around 32% of them singletons. Their antigens are not known. The sequences come from cultured CD8+ T cells from PBMCs, collected from culture after CMV antigen stimulation. The receptors here all came from a human donor in good health (CMV status not recorded). Some clones in this sample may be carry-over from other donors' samples.

This clonotype was seen a single time. The genes are TRBV12-5 and TRBJ2-2, with D uncertain. V was clipped by 2 bases and J by 5 bases, with 6 bases between them. CDR3 length: 13 residues. CDR1 and CDR2 from the germline V gene are LGHNT and FRNRAP. For the CDR3, the DNA is TGTGCTAGTGGTTTGATCCCTACCGGGGAGCTGTTTTTT. It specifies CASGLIPTGELFF.

The DNA of the CDR3 is TGTGCCAGCACTCTTAGCGTTGAAGCTTTCTTT. It is translated as CASTLSVEAFF. The V and J genes are TRBV6-6 and TRBJ1-1; D gene unclear. Per the germline V gene, CDR1 is MNHNY and CDR2 is SVGAGI (reference sequence). V gave up 7 bases and J gave up 7 bases, with 10 bases separating them. This CDR3 is 11 amino acids long.

This clonotype was found a few times. The chain combines TRBV14 with TRBJ2-5; D remains ambiguous. Germline V CDR1 and CDR2: SGHDN, FVKESK. The CDR3 is 16 amino acids. Deletions cut 3 bases from V and 2 bases from J, with 16 bases between. CDR3 nucleotide sequence: TGTGCCAGCAGCCAGTCAACGCCCAGGCCACAAGAGACCCAGTACTTC. This gives the protein CASSQSTPRPQETQYF. Full variable domain (missing parts from reference TRBV14 and TRBJ2-5): EAGVTQFPSHSVIEKGQTVTLRCDPISGHDNLYWYRRVMGKEIKFLLHFVKESKQDESGMPNNRFLAERTGGTYSTLKVQPAELEDSGVYFCASSQSTPRPQETQYFGPGTRLLVL.

This clonotype appeared a few times. The chain links TRBV5-5 to TRBJ2-5; D is perhaps TRBD2 (5 bases). Germline V gene data show CDR1 as SGHKS and CDR2 as YYEKEE (reference sequence). The germline V and J ends were trimmed by 7 bases and 4 bases, with 20 bases remaining between them. The CDR3 consists of 15 residues. In DNA form, the CDR3 reads TGTGCCAGCGCCCCCCAGGCTCTCGAGGGAGAGACCCAGTACTTC. Amino acids: CASAPQALEGETQYF.

V gene TRBV20-1 combines with J gene TRBJ2-6; no clear D. This CDR3 has 17 amino acids. Trimming cost V 0 bases and J 0 bases, with 12 bases left between them. In germline, CDR1 is DFQATT, CDR2 SNEGSKA (reference sequence). The CDR3 bases are TGCAGTGCTAGAGATAGCCTGTCGTTCTCTGGGGCCAACGTCCTGACTTTC. This gives the protein CSARDSLSFSGANVLTF.

This clonotype was counted only a few times. This chain links TRBV19 with TRBJ1-5; D gene ambiguous. The length of the CDR3 is 16 residues. Germline V lookup: CDR1 LNHDA, CDR2 SQIVND (reference sequence). V shed 3 bases and J shed 2 bases, with 14 bases lying between them. The CDR3 DNA sequence: TGTGCCAGTAGTATCGACATGGGGTGGGGCAATCAGCCCCAGCATTTT. This sequence encodes CASSIDMGWGNQPQHF.

This clonotype was counted only a few times. For the CDR3, the DNA is TGTGCCAGCAGCTCCCCCGGACAGTTTTTATCTGAAGCTTTCTTT. Translating it yields CASSSPGQFLSEAFF. V usage is TRBV4-2 and J usage is TRBJ1-1; a weak D match, TRBD1 (6 bases). From germline, CDR1 is LGHNA and CDR2 YNFKEQ. V was trimmed by 5 bases and J by 6 bases, leaving 19 bases between them. This CDR3 spans 15 amino acids.

The table lists this clonotype with many counts. The J gene is TRBJ1-6, the V gene TRBV7-6, with D perhaps matching TRBD1 (6 bases). This CDR3 spans 14 amino acids. From germline, CDR1 is SGHVS and CDR2 FNYEAQ. Trimming pared 5 bases from V and 7 bases from J, leaving 12 bases between. This chain's CDR3 is CASSKQGGNSPLHF. For the CDR3, the DNA is TGTGCCAGCAGCAAACAGGGCGGGAATTCACCCCTCCACTTT. Variable domain in full (rest from reference TRBV7-6 and TRBJ1-6): GAGVSQSPRYKVTKRGQDVALRCDPISGHVSLYWYRQALGQGPEFLTYFNYEAQQDKSGLPNDRFSAERPEGSISTLTIQRTEQRDSAMYRCASSKQGGNSPLHFGNGTRLTVT.

V usage is TRBV19 and J usage is TRBJ1-1; TRBD1 matches 7 bases. Germline V CDR1 and CDR2: LNHDA, SQIVND (reference sequence). The V and J ends lost 8 bases and 4 bases, in that order; junction bases with no gene match: 10. The CDR3 has 14 residues. In DNA, the CDR3 is TGTGCCAGTCACAGGGGATCCCTACGCACTGAAGCTTTCTTT. This codes for CASHRGSLRTEAFF.

V is TRBV27 and J is TRBJ1-2, with TRBD1 identical over 7 bases. V lost 5 bases, J lost 6 bases, and 9 bases stayed unmatched. The CDR3 covers 14 residues. In germline, CDR1 is MNHEY, CDR2 SMNVEV (reference sequence). CDR3 in DNA: TGTGCCAGCAGTGCAGAGACAGGGAGGAATGGCTACACCTTC. Translated: CASSAETGRNGYTF.

The chain has TRBV6-6 and TRBJ2-7, with TRBD1 as a possible D gene (6 bases). The CDR3 spans 12 residues. V shed 6 bases and J shed 3 bases, with 9 bases lying between them. Germline V gene sequence: CDR1 MNHNY, CDR2 SVGAGI (reference sequence). CDR3 sequence: CASRDRYYEQYF. For the CDR3, the DNA is TGTGCCAGCAGGGACAGATACTACGAGCAGTACTTC.

This clonotype was seen a few times. Since no conserved phenylalanine or tryptophan closes the CDR3, a read error is the likely cause. No DNA is shown, since the ends of the CDR3 on it are uncertain; the CDR3 is the one TCRdb lists. The CDR3 protein is CASSSGGGEEY. The chain recombines TRBV7-4 with TRBJ2-5; TRBD1 reflects the table's D call only, with no check against the DNA. CDR1 is SGHVT, CDR2 SQSDAQ, per germline. The CDR3 is 11 residues long, counting both termini.

This chain uses TRBV6-5 with TRBJ1-6; D not certain. Trimming pared 2 bases from V and 5 bases from J, leaving 7 bases between. The CDR3 runs 14 residues. The germline gives CDR1 MNHEY, CDR2 SVGAGI. CDR3 DNA: TGTGCCAGCAGTTACCTAACTGATAATTCACCCCTCCACTTT. Translation: CASSYLTDNSPLHF.

The chain is built from TRBV6-6 and TRBJ2-1; TRBD2 aligns across 11 bases. With V trimmed by 10 bases and J by 6 bases, 5 bases remained unmatched. Germline CDR1 MNHNY, CDR2 SVGAGI (reference sequence). The CDR3 covers 13 residues. DNA for the CDR3: TGTGCCACCACTAGCGGGGGACTCAATGAGCAGTTCTTC. Protein product: CATTSGGLNEQFF.

A few counts support this clonotype. The V call is TRBV27, the J call TRBJ1-2; D may be TRBD1 (5 bases). CDR3 length: 13 residues. The V end lost 4 bases, the J end lost 4 bases, and 10 bases lay between the germline ends. CDR1 is MNHEY and CDR2 is SMNVEV in the germline V gene (reference sequence). The CDR3 nucleotides are TGTGCCAGCAGTTCTTTGGGGGGCTATGGCTACACCTTC. It encodes CASSSLGGYGYTF.